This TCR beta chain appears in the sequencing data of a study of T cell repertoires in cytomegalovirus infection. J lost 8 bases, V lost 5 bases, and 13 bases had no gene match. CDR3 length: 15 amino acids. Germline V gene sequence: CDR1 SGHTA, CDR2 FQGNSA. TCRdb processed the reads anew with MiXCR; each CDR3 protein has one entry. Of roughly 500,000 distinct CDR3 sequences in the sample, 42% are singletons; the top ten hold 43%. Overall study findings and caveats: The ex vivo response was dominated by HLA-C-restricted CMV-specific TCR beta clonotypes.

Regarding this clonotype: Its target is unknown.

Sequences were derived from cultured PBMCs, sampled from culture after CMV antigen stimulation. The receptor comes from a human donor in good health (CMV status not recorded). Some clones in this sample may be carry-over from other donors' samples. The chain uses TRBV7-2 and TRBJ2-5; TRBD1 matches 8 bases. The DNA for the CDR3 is TGTGCCAGCAGCAGACAGGGGACCGGCCCAGATACCCAGTACTTC. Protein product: CASSRQGTGPDTQYF.